One TCR beta chain is described in this entry. Its matching antigen is unknown. This sample was included in a study of identical twins' blood T cells. Study in general: About 50 million reads came from about twelve libraries, six alpha, six beta. Study-wide results and caveats: Twins shared more top CDR3 clonotypes than unrelated donors did. Out-of-frame TCRbeta clonotypes reportedly had markedly more similar V usage in twins than unrelated donors.

The germline V gene has CDR1 SGHAT and CDR2 FQNNGV. The germline V and J ends were trimmed by 3 bases and 5 bases, with 14 bases remaining between them. The CDR3 loop spans 14 amino acids. Both ends of each TCR cDNA library bore sample-specific barcodes. TCRdb re-called the 5' RACE reads with MiXCR, one entry per CDR3 protein. This table holds a few hundred thousand distinct CDR3 sequences, roughly 31% found once. Material: PBMCs. The gene calls are TRBV11-2 and TRBJ2-7; no clear D gene. The source is a woman aged 18-55 years in good health. CDR3 sequence reads: CASSLVLRGNEQYF. CDR3 coding DNA: TGTGCCAGCAGCTTGGTACTAAGAGGCAACGAGCAGTACTTC.